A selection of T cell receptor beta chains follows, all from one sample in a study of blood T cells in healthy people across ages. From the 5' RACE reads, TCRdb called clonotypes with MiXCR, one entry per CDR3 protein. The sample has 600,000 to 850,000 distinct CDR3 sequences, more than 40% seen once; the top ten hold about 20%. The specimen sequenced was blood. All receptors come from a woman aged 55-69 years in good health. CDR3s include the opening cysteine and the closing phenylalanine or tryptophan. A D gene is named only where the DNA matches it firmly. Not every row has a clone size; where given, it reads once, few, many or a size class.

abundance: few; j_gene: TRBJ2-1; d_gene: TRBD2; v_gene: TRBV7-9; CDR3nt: TGTGCCAGCAGCTTACTAGCGGGGGGAGTGCAGTTCTTC; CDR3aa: CASSLLAGGVQFF
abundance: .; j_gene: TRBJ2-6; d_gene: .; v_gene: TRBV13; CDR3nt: TGTGCCAGCAGCGCGCAGGACTTACTTAGCTCTGGGGCCAACGTCCTGACTTTC; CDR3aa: CASSAQDLLSSGANVLTF
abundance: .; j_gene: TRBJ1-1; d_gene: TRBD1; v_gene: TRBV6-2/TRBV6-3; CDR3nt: TGTGCCAGCGTAAAACAGGGGGTCGGGACTGAAGCTTTCTTT; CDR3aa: CASVKQGVGTEAFF
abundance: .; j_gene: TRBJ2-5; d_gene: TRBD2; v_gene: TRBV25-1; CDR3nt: TGTGCCAGCAGTGAGGCTAGCGGGGACCAAGAGTCCCAGTACTTC; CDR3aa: CASSEASGDQESQYF
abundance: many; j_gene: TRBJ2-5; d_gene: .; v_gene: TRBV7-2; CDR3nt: TGTGCCAGCAGCTTAGGAGGGTTGGAAGAGACCCAGTACTTC; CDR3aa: CASSLGGLEETQYF
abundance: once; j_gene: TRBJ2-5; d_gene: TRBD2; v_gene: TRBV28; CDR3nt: TGTGCCAGCAGTTTGAACATCCTAGCGGGGGATCAAGAGACCCAGTACTTC; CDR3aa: CASSLNILAGDQETQYF
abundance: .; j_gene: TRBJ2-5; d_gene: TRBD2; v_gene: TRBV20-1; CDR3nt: TGCAGTGCTCTTCAAAGAGGCGGGAGGGCCGGGACCCAGTACTTC; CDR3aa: CSALQRGGRAGTQYF
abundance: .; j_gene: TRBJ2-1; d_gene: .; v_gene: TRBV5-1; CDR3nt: TGCGCCAGCAGCTTAGGGGCAGGGTCGGACGAGCAGTTCTTC; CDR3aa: CASSLGAGSDEQFF
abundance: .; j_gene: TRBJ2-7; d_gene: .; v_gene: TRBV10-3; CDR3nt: TGTGCCATCAGTACAGGGGAAAGGGAGGGGCAGTACTTC; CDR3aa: CAISTGEREGQYF
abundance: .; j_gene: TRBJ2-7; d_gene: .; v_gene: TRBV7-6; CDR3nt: TGTGCCAGCAGCTTTATACCCGGACTCTTATACAATGAGCAGTACTTC; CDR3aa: CASSFIPGLLYNEQYF
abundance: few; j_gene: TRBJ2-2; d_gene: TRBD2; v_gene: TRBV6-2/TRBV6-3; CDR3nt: TGTGCCAGCAGCCCACATCCCCCATTTTCGACTAGCGGGAGGCCGAACACCGGGGAGCTGTTTTTT; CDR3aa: CASSPHPPFSTSGRPNTGELFF
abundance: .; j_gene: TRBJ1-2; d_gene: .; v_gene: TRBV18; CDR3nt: TGTGCCAGCTCACCGACAGGAGAAGGTGGCTACACCTTC; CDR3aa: CASSPTGEGGYTF
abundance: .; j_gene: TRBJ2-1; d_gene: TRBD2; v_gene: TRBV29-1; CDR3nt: TGCAGCGTTGTAGGTTCTAGCGGAGTAAGTGCCTACAATGAGCAGTTCTTC; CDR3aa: CSVVGSSGVSAYNEQFF
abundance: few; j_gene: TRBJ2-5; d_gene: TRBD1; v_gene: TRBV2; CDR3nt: TGTGCCAGCAGCGCACCTCAACAGGGGGCCCAAGAGACCCAGTACTTC; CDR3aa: CASSAPQQGAQETQYF
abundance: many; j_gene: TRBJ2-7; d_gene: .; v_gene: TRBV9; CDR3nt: TGTGCCAGCAGCGTAGGAGAGGGTTGGAAGGCCTACGAGCAGTACTTC; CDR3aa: CASSVGEGWKAYEQYF
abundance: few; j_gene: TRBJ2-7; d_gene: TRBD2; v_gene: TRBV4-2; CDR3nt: TGTGCCAGCAGCCAGAGGACTAGCGGGAGAAATGAGCAGTACTTC; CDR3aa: CASSQRTSGRNEQYF
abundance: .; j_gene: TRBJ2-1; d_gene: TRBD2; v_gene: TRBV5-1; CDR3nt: TGCGCCAGCAGTAATAGCGGGAGTCCCAATGAGCAGTTCTTC; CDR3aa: CASSNSGSPNEQFF
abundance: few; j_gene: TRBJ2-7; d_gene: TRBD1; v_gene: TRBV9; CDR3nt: TGTGCCAGCTCCGGGACAGGGGGCACCGAGCAGTACTTC; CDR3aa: CASSGTGGTEQYF
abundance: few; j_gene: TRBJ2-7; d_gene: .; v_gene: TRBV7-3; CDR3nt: TGTGCCAGCAGCTTAACAGCGGCGGGGACTTCGAATCAGAACGAGCAGTACTTC; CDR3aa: CASSLTAAGTSNQNEQYF
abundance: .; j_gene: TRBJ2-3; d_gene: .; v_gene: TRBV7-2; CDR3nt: TGTGCCAGCAGCTTAGAATCGGAACGAACAGATACGCAGTATTTT; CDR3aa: CASSLESERTDTQYF
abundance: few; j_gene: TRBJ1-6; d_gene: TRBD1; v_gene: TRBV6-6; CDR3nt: TGTGCCAGCAGAGTTGACAGGGGCAATAATTCACCCCTCCACTTT; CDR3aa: CASRVDRGNNSPLHF
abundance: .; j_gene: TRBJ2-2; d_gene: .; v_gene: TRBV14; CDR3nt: TGTGCCAGCAGCCAAGATTTAAGGCCCCGTGGCGGGGAGCTGTTTTTT; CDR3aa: CASSQDLRPRGGELFF
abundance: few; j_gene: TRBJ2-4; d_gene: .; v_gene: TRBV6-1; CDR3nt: TGTGCCAGCAGTGAAGCGGATTCAGGAACAATTCAGTACTTC; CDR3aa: CASSEADSGTIQYF
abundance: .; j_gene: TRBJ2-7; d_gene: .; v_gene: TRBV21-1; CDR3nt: TGTGCCAGCAGCCGCGGACAGGGCGCAGACGAGCAGTACTTC; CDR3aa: CASSRGQGADEQYF